One and the same sample provided the 6 T cell receptor beta chains below, sequenced in a study of T cells of healthy individuals. TCRdb used MiXCR to reprocess the 5' RACE reads, holding one entry per CDR3 protein. The sample lists 45,000 to 60,000 distinct CDR3 sequences; around 15% were seen once. All receptors come from a human donor in good health.

The gene calls are TRBV24-1 and TRBJ2-2, with 9 positions matching TRBD1. Germline CDR1 is KGHDR and CDR2 is SFDVKD. This CDR3 is 16 amino acids long. V was clipped by 3 bases and J by 3 bases; unmatched bases: 4. CDR3 protein: CATSDPRTGDTGELFF. The CDR3 coding sequence is TGTGCCACCAGTGATCCACGGACAGGGGACACCGGGGAGCTGTTTTTT.

This clonotype was observed many times. V and J are TRBV12-3 or TRBV12-4 and TRBJ2-2; tentative D call: TRBD1 (5 bases). V was pared by 6 bases and J by 5 bases, with 7 bases between. This CDR3 is built from 12 residues. The CDR3: CASRRTTGELFF. CDR3 sequence (DNA): TGTGCCAGCAGAAGGACAACCGGGGAGCTGTTTTTT.

The table lists this clonotype with many counts. The J gene is TRBJ2-3, the V gene TRBV19, with 7 bases that match TRBD1. After removal of 5 bases from V and 6 bases from J, the junction contained 8 bases not matched to a gene. The CDR3 spans 14 residues. Germline loops: CDR1 LNHDA, CDR2 SQIVND (reference sequence). CDR3 sequence: CASSPTGQLDTQYF. CDR3 in DNA: TGTGCCAGTAGTCCGACGGGACAGCTGGATACGCAGTATTTT. The full variable domain, its missing parts supplied by reference TRBV19 and TRBJ2-3, is DGGITQSPKYLFRKEGQNVTLSCEQNLNHDAMYWYRQDPGQGLRLIYYSQIVNDFQKGDIAEGYSVSREKKESFPLTVTSAQKNPTAFYLCASSPTGQLDTQYFGPGTRLTVL.

In its sample, this clonotype was seen a few times. The rearrangement links TRBV2 to TRBJ2-6; D possibly corresponds to TRBD1 (6 bases). V lost 5 bases and J 4 bases, leaving 15 bases between the germline ends. CDR3 length: 16 amino acids. Germline CDR1 SNHLY, CDR2 FYNNEI. The CDR3 spells CASSHEQGSGANVLTF. The CDR3 bases are TGTGCCAGCAGTCATGAACAGGGATCCGGGGCCAACGTCCTGACTTTC.

Many counts were recorded for this clonotype. The junction departs from germline at one end; a sequencing error may be responsible. The chain combines TRBV9 with TRBJ2-7; D is possibly TRBD1 or TRBD2 (6 bases each). Germline CDR1 reads SGDLS; CDR2 reads YYNGEE. The CDR3 length is 14 residues. The CDR3 here is CASSPTGTSFEQYF. The CDR3 DNA is TGTGCCAGCAGCCCCACAGGGACTTCCTTCGAGCAGTACTTC.

This clonotype has ten or more counts. The CDR3 region is CSVHRGAGTEAFF. The CDR3 DNA follows: TGCAGCGTTCACAGGGGCGCGGGCACTGAAGCTTTCTTT. This chain joins TRBV29-1 and TRBJ1-1, with 7 bases that match TRBD1. Germline loops: CDR1 SQVTM, CDR2 ANQGSEA. This CDR3 is built from 13 residues. V was pared by 5 bases and J by 4 bases, with 7 bases of the junction left unmatched.